Listed here is a single T cell receptor beta chain. What it binds is unknown. This sample is part of a study of T cell responses to AZD1222 COVID-19 vaccine. Study conclusions and caveats: It should be noted that donors were predominantly white British and more often female, and clonal diversity was possibly underestimated. Of spike-specific TCRs, nearly half reportedly target regions left unmutated in variants. Spike-specific TCR repertoires showed rising breadth and depth after two AZD1222 doses.

Profiling relied on immunoSEQ multiplex PCR, and the TCRdb table lists in-frame clones only, not all of them. The repertoire holds about 140,000 clones, with about 92% as singletons. Doses given second, at about 4 or about 12 weeks, were pooled. The germline V gene has CDR1 LGHDT and CDR2 YNNKEL (reference sequence). This CDR3 has 13 residues. The V end lost 3 bases, the J end lost 12 bases, and 15 bases lay between the germline ends. The gene calls are TRBV3-1 (or the pseudogene TRBV3-2) and TRBJ2-1, with a tentative D call TRBD1 (6 bases). The TCR comes from an adult who received the AZD1222 COVID-19 vaccine. This specimen consisted of peripheral blood, obtained 28 days after the second AZD1222 dose. The DNA for the CDR3 is TGTGCCAGCAGCCAGGTCCGGGACATTGGGCAGTTCTTC. Translated, it gives CASSQVRDIGQFF.